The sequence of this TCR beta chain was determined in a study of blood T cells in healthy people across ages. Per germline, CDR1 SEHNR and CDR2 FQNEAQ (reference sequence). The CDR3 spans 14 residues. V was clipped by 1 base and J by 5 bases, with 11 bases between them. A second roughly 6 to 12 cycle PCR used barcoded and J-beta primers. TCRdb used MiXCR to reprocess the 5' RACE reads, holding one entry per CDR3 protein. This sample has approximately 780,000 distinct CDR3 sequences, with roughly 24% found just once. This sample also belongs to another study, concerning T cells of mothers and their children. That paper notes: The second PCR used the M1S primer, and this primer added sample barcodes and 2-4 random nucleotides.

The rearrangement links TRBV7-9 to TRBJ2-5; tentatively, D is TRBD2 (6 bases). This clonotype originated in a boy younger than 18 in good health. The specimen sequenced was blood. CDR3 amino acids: CASSLGRGIETQYF. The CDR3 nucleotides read TGTGCCAGCAGCTTAGGTCGGGGGATTGAGACCCAGTACTTC.